This is a list of T cell receptor beta chains from one sample in a study of cytomegalovirus exposure and HLA in healthy donors. The method was immunoSEQ multiplex PCR; TCRdb's version includes in-frame clones alone and lacks a portion of them. The repertoire includes approximately 150,000 clones, under 90% of them detected once, and around 2.6% sits in the top ten. Sample: PBMCs. These receptors all stem from a male donor in good health and CMV-seronegative. The CDR3 runs from the conserved cysteine through the conserved F or W. D genes are given only for firm matches. Expanded clones get a size class; other rows say once, few or many, or leave the size out.

d_call	v_call	j_call	clone_size	cdr3_nt	cdr3_aa
NA	TRBV28	TRBJ1-5	NA	TGTGCCAGCAGCCCAGAAGGGCGCGGGATTCAGCCCCAGCATTTT	CASSPEGRGIQPQHF
NA	TRBV7-9	TRBJ2-3	NA	TGTGCCAGCAGCTCACTAATAGATACGCAGTATTTT	CASSSLIDTQYF
TRBD2	TRBV7-9	TRBJ2-3	NA	TGTGCCAGCAGCTCACAGCGGGAGGGTGAAAATACGCAGTATTTT	CASSSQREGENTQYF
NA	TRBV19	TRBJ2-6	NA	TGTGCCAGTACTAACAGTACTGGGGCCAACGTCCTGACTTTC	CASTNSTGANVLTF
TRBD1	TRBV25-1	TRBJ2-2	NA	TGTGCCAGCAGTGAATATTATCAGGCAGGGGGAACGTCCGGGGAGCTGTTTTTT	CASSEYYQAGGTSGELFF
NA	TRBV5-8	TRBJ2-2	NA	TGTGCCAGCAGCCCCACAGATAACACCGGGGAGCTGTTTTTT	CASSPTDNTGELFF
NA	TRBV30	TRBJ2-1	NA	TGTGCCTGGAGTACCGGGAGTTTCGTTGAGCAGTTCTTC	CAWSTGSFVEQFF
TRBD2	TRBV7-2	TRBJ2-1	NA	TGTGCCAGCAGCTTATCAGCGGGAGTATCCAATGAGCAGTTCTTC	CASSLSAGVSNEQFF
TRBD1	TRBV27	TRBJ2-7	NA	TGTGCCAGCAGCTACAGGGGGGCCTACGAGCAGTACTTC	CASSYRGAYEQYF
NA	TRBV4-3	TRBJ2-7	NA	TGCGCCAGCAGCCAAGATTGGGCGCGGGATGGGTACGAGCAGTACTTC	CASSQDWARDGYEQYF
NA	TRBV6-5	TRBJ2-7	few	TGTGCCAGCAGTTACGGGCTGGCGGGTCTCTACGAGCAGTACTTC	CASSYGLAGLYEQYF
TRBD2	TRBV18	TRBJ2-7	NA	TGTGCCAGCTCACCACGGCCAGCGGGAGAGGACGAGCAGTACTTC	CASSPRPAGEDEQYF
NA	TRBV25-1	TRBJ1-4	NA	TGTGCCAGCAGTGACCCGAGGGTGAGCACTAATGAAAAACTGTTTTTT	CASSDPRVSTNEKLFF
NA	TRBV7-9	TRBJ2-3	NA	TGTGCCAGCAGCTCCCCACTCACAGATACGCAGTATTTT	CASSSPLTDTQYF
NA	TRBV7-3	TRBJ2-1	NA	TGTGCCAGCAGCTCCCGGGACAATGAGCAGTTCTTC	CASSSRDNEQFF
NA	TRBV6-5	TRBJ1-1	NA	TGTGCCAGCAGTTTCCGGCGGGGGAACACTGAAGCTTTCTTT	CASSFRRGNTEAFF
NA	TRBV18	TRBJ2-2	NA	TGTGCCAGCTCACCACCGAAGGACACCTACACCGGGGAGCTGTTTTTT	CASSPPKDTYTGELFF
TRBD1	TRBV7-9	TRBJ2-2	few	TGTGCCAGCAGCTCCGGACAGGGCGGGGAGCTGTTTTTT	CASSSGQGGELFF
TRBD1	TRBV27	TRBJ2-7	once	TGTGCCAGCAGTTTGACAGGGTCGGCTCGGGAGCAGTACTTC	CASSLTGSAREQYF
TRBD1	TRBV28	TRBJ2-5	NA	TGTGCCAGCAGACCTACAGGGGAAGAGACCCAGTACTTC	CASRPTGEETQYF
NA	TRBV9	TRBJ1-1	NA	TGTGCCAGCAGCGTAGTGGCCTACACTGAAGCTTTCTTT	CASSVVAYTEAFF
NA	TRBV6-6	TRBJ2-7	NA	TGTGCCAGCACCCAACCGGTTAGCGGAACCTACGAGCAGTACTTC	CASTQPVSGTYEQYF
TRBD2	TRBV28	TRBJ2-7	NA	TGTGCCAGCAGTTTACCCGGTGGGGGGGTGAACGAGCAGTACTTC	CASSLPGGGVNEQYF
NA	TRBV6-5	TRBJ2-7	NA	TGTGCCAGCAGTGACACAGGGCGCAACGAGCAGTACTTC	CASSDTGRNEQYF
TRBD1	TRBV9	TRBJ2-4	NA	TGTGCCAGCAGCGCTAATTACAGGGGGAAGGACATTCAGTACTTC	CASSANYRGKDIQYF
TRBD1	TRBV11-2	TRBJ2-7	NA	TGTGCCAGCAGCTCCGATCGGGGACAGAGTCAGTACTTC	CASSSDRGQSQYF
NA	TRBV21-1	TRBJ2-7	NA	TGTGCCAGCAGCAAACCGCTAGCGGGATCCTACGAGCAGTACTTC	CASSKPLAGSYEQYF
NA	TRBV5-6	TRBJ2-5	NA	TGTGCCAGCAGCAGGAGCAGGGACCAAGAGACCCAGTACTTC	CASSRSRDQETQYF
TRBD1	TRBV4-1	TRBJ2-7	NA	TGCGCCAGCAGTCTCATGGGGACAGGGGACCACGAGCAGTACTTC	CASSLMGTGDHEQYF
NA	TRBV4-3	TRBJ2-3	NA	TGCGCCAGCAGCCCTGTGAGCACAGATACGCAGTATTTT	CASSPVSTDTQYF
TRBD1	TRBV6-6	TRBJ1-1	NA	TGTGCCAGCAGGCAGGGGGCGCGCACTGAAGCTTTCTTT	CASRQGARTEAFF
NA	TRBV6-6	TRBJ2-5	NA	TGTGCCAGCAGTTACCTTAGCGGCTTTCCCGAGACCCAGTACTTC	CASSYLSGFPETQYF
TRBD1	TRBV4-3	TRBJ1-2	NA	TGCGCCAGCAGCCAAGTACAGGGGGCGCGTGGCTACACCTTC	CASSQVQGARGYTF
NA	TRBV11-2	TRBJ2-6	NA	TGTGCCAGCAGCTCGAGGTTTGGGGCCAACGTCCTGACTTTC	CASSSRFGANVLTF
NA	TRBV6-1	TRBJ2-1	NA	TGTGCCAGCAGTGAGATAGCTAATAATTGGAATGAGCAGTTCTTC	CASSEIANNWNEQFF
NA	TRBV28	TRBJ2-4	once	TGTGCCAGCAGTTCCAGAAAGGGGGTATGGAACATTCAGTACTTC	CASSSRKGVWNIQYF
NA	TRBV5-1	TRBJ2-7	NA	TGCGCCAGCAGCTTGGCCGGGGGTTTAGACGAGCAGTACTTC	CASSLAGGLDEQYF
TRBD2	TRBV7-8	TRBJ2-3	NA	TGTGCCAGCAGCTTAGGGCTAGCGGGATTCACAGATACGCAGTATTTT	CASSLGLAGFTDTQYF
NA	TRBV30	TRBJ2-5	NA	TGTGCCTGGAGTGTACTCGCGGGGGAGACCCAGTACTTC	CAWSVLAGETQYF
NA	TRBV7-9	TRBJ1-1	NA	TGTGCCAGCAGCAGGGGTGTTGCTGAAGCTTTCTTT	CASSRGVAEAFF
TRBD1	TRBV7-2	TRBJ2-7	NA	TGTGCCAGCAGTCCCGGGACAGGCTTAGCCTACGAGCAGTACTTC	CASSPGTGLAYEQYF
NA	TRBV30	TRBJ2-7	NA	TGTGCCTGGAGTGTACAATCGGGTGCCGAGCAGTACTTC	CAWSVQSGAEQYF
TRBD2	TRBV29-1	TRBJ2-1	NA	TGCAGCGTTGAAGTCGGGACTAGAAATGAGCAGTTCTTC	CSVEVGTRNEQFF
NA	TRBV9	TRBJ2-3	NA	TGTGCCAGCAGCCCTCCTCCCGGGACTTACACAGATACGCAGTATTTT	CASSPPPGTYTDTQYF
NA	TRBV9	TRBJ2-2	NA	TGTGCCAGCAGCGTAGGGGTAGAGGGAGGCACCGGGGAGCTGTTTTTT	CASSVGVEGGTGELFF
NA	TRBV27	TRBJ2-2	NA	TGTGCCAGCAGTTCCAGGGGCCTCAACACCGGGGAGCTGTTTTTT	CASSSRGLNTGELFF
NA	TRBV7-3	TRBJ2-1	NA	TGTGCCAGCAGCTCCCCAGACTCGATAAGGTCCAATGAGCAGTTCTTC	CASSSPDSIRSNEQFF
NA	TRBV15	TRBJ1-2	NA	TGTGCCACCAGCAGAGAGCGCGGAACCAATTATGGCTACACCTTC	CATSRERGTNYGYTF
NA	TRBV29-1	TRBJ2-7	once	TGCAGCGTGGTCCTTGCGGGTGAGCAGTACTTC	CSVVLAGEQYF
NA	TRBV30	TRBJ2-1	NA	TGTGCCTGGAACGGGGGGCTTCGAAATGAGCAGTTCTTC	CAWNGGLRNEQFF
TRBD2	TRBV10-1	TRBJ2-1	NA	TGCGCCAGCAGCCTTAGCGGGAGCCTGACTGAGCAGTTCTTC	CASSLSGSLTEQFF
TRBD1	TRBV29-1	TRBJ2-7	NA	TGCAGCGTTGAAGTGCAGGGACAGGGGGCCTACGAGCAGTACTTC	CSVEVQGQGAYEQYF
TRBD2	TRBV7-2	TRBJ2-4	NA	TGTGCCAGCAGCTTGGGACTAGCCATTCAGTACTTC	CASSLGLAIQYF
NA	TRBV9	TRBJ2-1	NA	TGTGCCAGCAGCACGGCTAGGGGCACTTCCTACAATGAGCAGTTCTTC	CASSTARGTSYNEQFF
NA	TRBV11-2	TRBJ1-1	NA	TGTGCCAGCAGCTTAGGGTACGGGAACACTGAAGCTTTCTTT	CASSLGYGNTEAFF
TRBD2	TRBV19	TRBJ2-3	NA	TGTGCCAGTAGTATGGAAGGGACTAGCGGGATATGGACAGATACGCAGTATTTT	CASSMEGTSGIWTDTQYF
TRBD1	TRBV2	TRBJ1-2	NA	TGTGCCAGCAACGGACAGGTACTCCATGGCTACACCTTC	CASNGQVLHGYTF
NA	TRBV15	TRBJ1-5	NA	TGTGCCACCAGCAGCGGAACAGGGCTCGAGGGGTTCAATCAGCCCCAGCATTTT	CATSSGTGLEGFNQPQHF